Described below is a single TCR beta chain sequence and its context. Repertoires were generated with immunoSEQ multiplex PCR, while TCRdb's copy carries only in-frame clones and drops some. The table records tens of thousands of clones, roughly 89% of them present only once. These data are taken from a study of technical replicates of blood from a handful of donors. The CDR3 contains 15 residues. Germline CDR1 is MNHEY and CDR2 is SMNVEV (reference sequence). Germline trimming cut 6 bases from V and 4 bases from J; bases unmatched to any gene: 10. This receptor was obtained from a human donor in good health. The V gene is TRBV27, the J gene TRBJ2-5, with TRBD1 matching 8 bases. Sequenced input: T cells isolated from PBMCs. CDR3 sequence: CASSRTGLVVETQYF. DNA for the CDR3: TGTGCCAGCAGCCGGACAGGGTTAGTAGTAGAGACCCAGTACTTC.